The 26 T cell receptor beta chains below come from one sample, sequenced in a study of cytomegalovirus exposure and HLA in healthy donors. Sequenced by immunoSEQ multiplex PCR; TCRdb stores in-frame clones only, minus some. The repertoire includes roughly 75,000 clones, 85% of them detected once, and 2.5% to 3% sits in the top ten. The sequenced sample consisted of PBMCs. The receptors here all came from a man aged 25 to 40 in good health and CMV-seronegative.

The chain recombines TRBV6-4 with TRBJ2-2, with a tentative D call TRBD1 (5 bases). Germline lookup yields CDR1 MRHNA and CDR2 SNTAGT. The length of the CDR3 is 14 residues. The germline V and J ends were trimmed by 6 bases and 2 bases, with 10 bases remaining between them. CDR3 in amino acids: CASRTDTNTGELFF. The CDR3 coding sequence is TGTGCCAGCAGAACGGACACAAACACCGGGGAGCTGTTTTTT.

V usage is TRBV18 and J usage is TRBJ1-4; possible D gene TRBD1, 5 bases. This CDR3 region has 15 residues. Between the trimmed V and J ends, which lost 4 bases and 6 bases, there was a span of 15 bases. The germline V gene has CDR1 KGHSH and CDR2 LQKENI. CDR3 region: CASSRAQGSDEKLFF. For the CDR3, the DNA is TGTGCCAGCTCACGGGCGCAGGGAAGCGATGAAAAACTGTTTTTT.

The J gene is TRBJ2-7, the V gene TRBV5-1; 13 nucleotides line up with TRBD2. Germline trimming cut 4 bases from V and 3 bases from J; bases unmatched to any gene: 4. CDR1 is SGHRS and CDR2 is YFSETQ in the germline V gene. This CDR3 is built from 15 residues. The CDR3 here is CASSIGTSGNYEQYV. CDR3 nucleotides: TGCGCCAGCAGCATCGGGACTAGCGGGAACTACGAGCAGTACGTC.

The gene calls are TRBV5-1 and TRBJ2-5; D unclear. The V end lost 3 bases, the J end lost 5 bases, and 5 bases lay between the germline ends. This CDR3 has 11 residues. CDR1 and CDR2 from the germline V gene are SGHRS and YFSETQ. The CDR3 nucleotides are TGCGCCAGCAGCTCACAGGAGACCCAGTACTTC. It translates to CASSSQETQYF.

V is TRBV6-1 and J is TRBJ2-7; TRBD2 matches 9 bases. V lost 7 bases and J lost 4; bases outside the gene matches: 8. The CDR3 covers 14 residues. CDR1 is MNHNS and CDR2 is SASEGT in the germline V gene. The CDR3 reads CASKLAGDGYEQYV. The CDR3 bases are TGTGCCAGCAAATTAGCGGGAGATGGGTACGAGCAGTACGTC.

The gene calls are TRBV7-2 and TRBJ1-5; D is unclear. CDR1 is SGHTA and CDR2 is FQGNSA in the germline V gene. The V end was cut by 4 bases, the J end by 5 bases, with 9 bases between. The CDR3 loop spans 13 amino acids. CDR3: CASSYGLDQPQHF. CDR3 nucleotide sequence: TGTGCCAGCAGCTACGGTCTAGATCAGCCCCAGCATTTT.

CDR3 loop: CSVEWPSVYPGQGEPAEAFF. The CDR3 DNA follows: TGCAGCGTTGAATGGCCTTCGGTCTACCCGGGACAGGGGGAACCGGCTGAAGCTTTCTTT. The chain is built from TRBV29-1 and TRBJ1-1; 11 bases match TRBD1. V lost 2 bases and J lost 6; bases outside the gene matches: 23. Germline CDR1 and CDR2: SQVTM and ANQGSEA. The CDR3 is 20 amino acids.

This clone was seen only a few times. This chain joins TRBV14 and TRBJ2-2; no firm D call. V was clipped by 1 base and J by 6 bases, with 12 bases between them. The germline V gene has CDR1 SGHDN and CDR2 FVKESK. This CDR3 has 15 amino acids. CDR3 sequence: CASSQVPTRAGELFF. In DNA form, the CDR3 reads TGTGCCAGCAGCCAAGTACCAACTCGGGCCGGGGAGCTGTTTTTT.

The chain couples TRBV18 to TRBJ1-1; the D gene is possibly TRBD1 (5 bases). Germline loops: CDR1 KGHSH, CDR2 LQKENI. Trimming stripped 0 bases from V and 7 bases from J, with 18 bases between. The CDR3 runs 16 residues. CDR3 nucleotide sequence: TGTGCCAGCTCACCACCGGTTGGACACTCTTTACGTGAAGCTTTCTTT. Translated: CASSPPVGHSLREAFF.

The J gene is TRBJ1-5, the V gene TRBV4-3; D unresolved. The CDR3 is 13 amino acids. Trimming pared 1 base from V and 3 bases from J, leaving 4 bases between. Germline CDR1 and CDR2: LGHNA and YSLEER. CDR3: CASSQGLNQPQHF. The CDR3 DNA reads TGCGCCAGCAGCCAAGGACTCAATCAGCCCCAGCATTTT.

This clone was counted a single time. The V call is TRBV7-9, the J call TRBJ2-7, with a weak D call TRBD2 (5 bases). CDR1 is SEHNR and CDR2 is FQNEAQ in the germline V gene (reference sequence). The CDR3 length is 15 residues. V lost 5 bases and J 1 base, leaving 15 bases between the germline ends. DNA of the CDR3: TGTGCCAGCAGCCCGCCAGAGGGAACTTCCTACGAGCAGTACTTC. It is translated as CASSPPEGTSYEQYF.

The chain combines TRBV7-9 with TRBJ1-4; 7 bases are shared with TRBD1. This CDR3 is built from 19 residues. Trimming at V came to 1 base and at J to 0 bases, leaving 11 bases not matched to a gene. Germline-derived CDR1 and CDR2 are SEHNR and FQNEAQ (reference sequence). In DNA, the CDR3 is TGTGCCAGCAGCTTAGGATCCCGACAGGGTTCCACAACTAATGAAAAACTGTTTTTT. Protein sequence: CASSLGSRQGSTTNEKLFF. The full variable domain, rest sourced from reference TRBV7-9 and TRBJ1-4, is DTGVSQNPRHKITKRGQNVTFRCDPISEHNRLYWYRQTLGQGPEFLTYFQNEAQLEKSRLLSDRFSAERPKGSFSTLEIQRTEQGDSAMYLCASSLGSRQGSTTNEKLFFGSGTQLSVL.

In its sample, this clone was seen once. This chain uses TRBV18 with TRBJ2-1; D unresolved. Germline CDR1 is KGHSH and CDR2 is LQKENI. Between the trimmed V and J ends, which lost 1 base and 3 bases, there was a span of 7 bases. CDR3 size: 14 residues. In DNA form, the CDR3 reads TGTGCCAGCTCACCACAGGAGAGCTACAATGAGCAGTTCTTC. This translates into CASSPQESYNEQFF.

V gene TRBV18 combines with J gene TRBJ2-1, with D possibly TRBD1 on 8 matching bases. V was cut by 3 bases and J by 5 bases, with 14 bases left in between. The V gene's germline CDR1 is KGHSH and CDR2 LQKENI. This CDR3 has 15 residues. Here the CDR3 DNA reads TGTGCCAGCTCACCTCGGACAGGGACTAACAATGAGCAGTTCTTC. It codes for CASSPRTGTNNEQFF.

This chain uses TRBV7-9 with TRBJ1-2, with a possible D match to TRBD1 (6 bases). This CDR3 is 15 amino acids long. Deletions cut 3 bases from V and 0 bases from J, with 11 bases between. CDR1 and CDR2 from the germline V gene are SEHNR and FQNEAQ (reference sequence). The CDR3 here is CASSFDRRANYGYTF. The CDR3 nucleotides read TGTGCCAGCAGCTTTGACAGGAGAGCTAACTATGGCTACACCTTC.

The rearrangement joins TRBV29-1 to TRBJ2-3, with TRBD2 matching 8 bases. Per germline, CDR1 SQVTM and CDR2 ANQGSEA. Trimming took 7 bases from V and 0 from J; bases not matched to a gene: 9. The CDR3 runs to 15 residues. CDR3 nucleotides: TGCAGCGCGTCTGATAGCGGGGCTAGCACAGATACGCAGTATTTT. It specifies CSASDSGASTDTQYF.

The chain has TRBV5-1 and TRBJ2-1; 8 nucleotides align to TRBD2. This CDR3 region has 16 residues. J was trimmed by 0 bases and V by 0 bases; bases with no gene match: 2. Germline assignment: CDR1 SGHRS and CDR2 YFSETQ. CDR3 residues: CASSLVSGNSYNEQFF. CDR3 sequence (DNA): TGCGCCAGCAGCTTGGTTAGCGGGAACTCCTACAATGAGCAGTTCTTC.

The chain links TRBV19 to TRBJ2-2; a possible D gene is TRBD2 (6 bases). This CDR3 has 16 residues. V shed 7 bases and J shed 0 bases, with 15 bases lying between them. The V gene's germline CDR1 is LNHDA and CDR2 SQIVND (reference sequence). DNA for the CDR3: TGTGCCAGTACTACACTGGGGACTTCGAACACCGGGGAGCTGTTTTTT. It translates to CASTTLGTSNTGELFF.

The chain has TRBV18 and TRBJ2-3; D possibly corresponds to TRBD1 (6 bases). Germline V gene data show CDR1 as KGHSH and CDR2 as LQKENI. Trimming took 4 bases from V and 1 from J, leaving 15 bases between them. The CDR3 consists of 16 residues. The CDR3 spells CASSRLGQMGTDTQYF. CDR3 coding DNA: TGTGCCAGCTCACGCCTTGGACAGATGGGCACAGATACGCAGTATTTT.

The CDR3 nucleotides read TGTGCCAGCACCGGTGGAGGAAGTCGGACAGATACGCAGTATTTT. Protein product: CASTGGGSRTDTQYF. The chain couples TRBV5-4 to TRBJ2-3; D is perhaps TRBD2 (5 bases). This CDR3 comprises 15 residues. Germline CDR1 SGHNT, CDR2 YYREEE (reference sequence). V was clipped by 6 bases and J by 3 bases, with 17 bases between them.

This clone turned up a few times. This chain uses TRBV5-1 with TRBJ2-5; TRBD1 might be the D (5 bases). V gave up 4 bases and J gave up 4 bases, with 14 bases separating them. This CDR3 region has 14 residues. Germline V gives CDR1 SGHRS, CDR2 YFSETQ. The CDR3 DNA reads TGCGCCAGCAGCAGGCCTGGGGCCCTAGAGACCCAGTACTTC. It encodes CASSRPGALETQYF.

This clone has more than one count but fewer than ten. The rearrangement joins TRBV7-9 to TRBJ1-6, with a weak D call TRBD1 (6 bases). From germline, CDR1 is SEHNR and CDR2 FQNEAQ (reference sequence). Trimming shortened V by 5 bases and J by 8 bases, and 10 bases separated the two germline ends. CDR3 length: 13 amino acids. CDR3 coding DNA: TGTGCCAGCAGCCCCCCAGGGGATTCACCCCTCCACTTT. Its protein product is CASSPPGDSPLHF. The full variable domain, in which reference TRBV7-9 and TRBJ1-6 provide the parts outside the CDR3, is DTGVSQNPRHKITKRGQNVTFRCDPISEHNRLYWYRQTLGQGPEFLTYFQNEAQLEKSRLLSDRFSAERPKGSFSTLEIQRTEQGDSAMYLCASSPPGDSPLHFGNGTRLTVT.

The gene calls are TRBV2 and TRBJ2-2; TRBD1 is a possible D gene (5 bases). The CDR3 covers 14 residues. Trimming cost V 8 bases and J 2 bases, with 12 bases left between them. Germline CDR1 reads SNHLY; CDR2 reads FYNNEI. CDR3 amino acids: CASQQGGNTGELFF. In DNA form, the CDR3 reads TGTGCCAGCCAGCAGGGCGGAAACACCGGGGAGCTGTTTTTT.

Only one count was recorded for this clone. The chain is built from TRBV9 and TRBJ2-5, with D possibly matching TRBD1 (5 bases). The V gene's germline CDR1 is SGDLS and CDR2 YYNGEE. The V end was cut by 0 bases, the J end by 5 bases, with 14 bases between. The CDR3 spans 15 residues. This CDR3 is CASSVGGFRGETQYF. CDR3 nucleotides: TGTGCCAGCAGCGTAGGGGGCTTTCGCGGTGAGACCCAGTACTTC.

This chain joins TRBV5-6 and TRBJ2-7; TRBD2 matches at 9 bases. CDR1 is SGHDT, CDR2 YYEEEE, per germline. The CDR3 sequence is 14 residues long. Trimming cost V 4 bases and J 7 bases; bases outside gene matches: 9. DNA for the CDR3: TGTGCCAGCAGCAGGCGGGCGGGAGGGGGAGAGCAGTACGTC. Translation: CASSRRAGGGEQYV.

The V call is TRBV6-6, the J call TRBJ2-1; D is uncertain. The CDR3 runs 11 residues. The ends were cut back, 2 bases at V and 9 bases at J, with 5 bases in the middle. Germline V gene sequence: CDR1 MNHNY, CDR2 SVGAGI (reference sequence). The CDR3 DNA sequence: TGTGCCAGCAGTTACGGCGGTGAGCAGTTCTTC. Its protein product is CASSYGGEQFF.